This T cell receptor (beta chain) is from a study of OX40 agonist ivuxolimab in advanced cancers. Study-wide context: Those treated in dose escalation had hepatocellular carcinoma, melanoma, renal cell cancer or head and neck cancer. One patient with hepatocellular carcinoma and two with cutaneous melanoma, three in all, had partial responses. A mean age of approximately 58 years, range about 23 to 80, was recorded, and approximately 79% were male.

Patients had blood sampled at baseline and again on cycle 4 day 1 and cycle 7 day 1. Repertoires were generated with immunoSEQ multiplex PCR, while TCRdb's copy carries only in-frame clones and drops some. The table lists approximately 82,000 clones, more than 70% of them singletons. Per germline, CDR1 SGHTA and CDR2 FQGNSA. Between the trimmed V and J ends, which lost 3 bases and 10 bases, there was a span of 13 bases. This CDR3 comprises 14 residues. The chain carries TRBV7-2 and TRBJ1-6; D uncertain. The specimen comprised CD4+ or CD8+ T cells sorted from blood, sampled in a trial of the OX40 agonist ivuxolimab. The sequence was collected from an adult with an advanced solid tumor such as melanoma, head and neck, liver or kidney cancer. This CDR3 is CASSFIAGKSPLHF. DNA for the CDR3: TGTGCCAGCAGCTTCATTGCGGGAAAATCACCCCTCCACTTT.